This TCR beta chain comes out of a study of PD-1 blockade in classical Hodgkin lymphoma (dated by TCRdb to 2020 to 2021). As for the study more broadly: Nivolumab dosing was 3 mg/kg intravenously every 2 weeks, continuing until either disease progression or unacceptable toxicity. To define a peripheral blood immune signature of response to PD-1 blockade in classical Hodgkin lymphoma, the study combined TCR beta sequencing with CyTOF. Study-level results and caveats: The study was limited to a single clinical trial cohort, and causes of repertoire differences, possibly disease activity or prior therapy, remained undefined. Among trial patients, those achieving complete response had baseline diversity similar to that of newly diagnosed patients, while diversity was significantly lower in partial responders and progressors. Baseline TCR diversity was reported to be lower in newly diagnosed patients than in healthy donors and to be lower still in relapsed/refractory patients. CD4+ but not CD8+ TCR diversity rose significantly by C4D1 (p=0.0027 vs p=0.16), most apparent in complete responders (p=0.02). Lower diversity was observed in patients in whom nivolumab was started less than 1 year after ASCT, and these patients were excluded from later analyses so that confounding by immune reconstitution would be avoided.

Explained via the paper, the time point label denotes: cycle 1 day 1 (C1D1), immediately before nivolumab initiation. Relapse after autologous stem cell transplantation had occurred in all trial patients, and cohorts A, B and C were distinguished by prior brentuximab vedotin exposure. The trial cohort was composed of about 53 patients with relapsed/refractory classical Hodgkin lymphoma, for whom complete response, partial response or progressive disease was recorded as best overall response. In the multi-cohort phase II CheckMate 205 trial, trial patients received single-agent nivolumab. An independent review committee assessed best overall response by applying the 2007 International Working Group response criteria. Trial PBMCs were collected just before the start of nivolumab (C1D1) and during therapy at cycle 2 day 1 and cycle 4 day 1. Peripheral blood was collected in 8 mL Vacutainer Cell Preparation Tubes, from which PBMCs were isolated by centrifugation and then cryopreserved.

The Qiagen DNeasy kit was used to extract genomic DNA both from unsorted PBMCs and from the negatively selected CD4+ and CD8+ fractions. Using primers that anneal to V and J segments, immunoSEQ multiplex PCR amplified the TCR beta CDR3 regions. A synthetic immune receptor repertoire was used to minimize amplification bias, and any remaining bias was removed computationally after sequencing. Under the source paper's analysis protocol: Custom Python scripts were used to quantify repertoire diversity as the Shannon entropy index. Unsorted, CD4+ and CD8+ repertoires were examined separately, except in combined analyses, for which CD4+ and CD8+ sequences were merged in silico. A clone counted as expanded when the clone's frequency after treatment rose at least 2-fold relative to C1D1, and clones undetected at baseline were given a pseudocount of 0.5. Clones with 0 or 1 copy at C1D1 were defined as singleton clones, while clones with 2 or more copies were defined as non-singleton clones. Clones expanded in unsorted samples were annotated as CD4+, CD8+ or unknown by matching protein sequences in sorted samples from the same patient. Diversity changes from C1D1 to C4D1 were tested in paired samples using Wilcoxon tests. Not all clones reach the TCRdb copy of this immuneACCESS table, which keeps in-frame sequences only. Checked studies attribute under half of the gap to unresolved V genes and leave the rest unexplained. The DNA was the basis for D and trimming; V, J and clone size are from that table. The sample profile shows approximately 32,000 clones; around four fifths of them were found once. The ten largest clones capture around 30% of the sample.

To note about this clone: Its antigen remains unidentified. Base qualities are not provided; no much larger clone lies one nucleotide away.

The germline V gene (reference sequence) specifies LNHDA as CDR1 and SQIVND as CDR2. Relative to germline, V is missing 3 bases and J is missing 6 bases, with 10 bases of the junction outside any gene match. CDR3 length: 15 amino acids, cysteine to phenylalanine. Only the CDR3 region is kept as DNA, spanning 45 bases read in frame from base 1. The material was peripheral blood mononuclear cells (PBMCs), obtained at baseline. The V and J genes are TRBV19 and TRBJ2-5; TRBD1 aligns with 7 central bases. This sequence was found in a human donor with classical Hodgkin lymphoma. The CDR3 sequence is CASSIIGTAIKTQYF. The DNA sequence reads TGTGCCAGTAGTATTATCGGGACAGCCATTAAGACCCAGTACTTC.